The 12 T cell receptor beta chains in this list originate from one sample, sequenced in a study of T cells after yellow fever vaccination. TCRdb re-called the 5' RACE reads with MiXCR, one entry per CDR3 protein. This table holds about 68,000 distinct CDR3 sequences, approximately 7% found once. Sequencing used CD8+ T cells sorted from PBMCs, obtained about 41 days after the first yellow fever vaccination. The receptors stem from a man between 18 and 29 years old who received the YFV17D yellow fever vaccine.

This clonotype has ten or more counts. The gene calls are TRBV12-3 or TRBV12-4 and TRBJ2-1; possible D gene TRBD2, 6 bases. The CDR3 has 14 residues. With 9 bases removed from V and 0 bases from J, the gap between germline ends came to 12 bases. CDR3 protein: CASRDSSSYNEQFF. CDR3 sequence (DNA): TGTGCCAGTCGGGACTCGAGCTCCTACAATGAGCAGTTCTTC.

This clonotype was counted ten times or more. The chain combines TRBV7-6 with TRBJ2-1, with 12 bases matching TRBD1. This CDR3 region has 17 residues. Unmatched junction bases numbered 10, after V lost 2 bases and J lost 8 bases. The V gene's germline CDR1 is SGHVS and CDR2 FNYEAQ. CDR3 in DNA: TGTGCCAGCAGCTTATGGGGGGACAGGGGGCCGGTCGATGAGCAGTTCTTC. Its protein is CASSLWGDRGPVDEQFF. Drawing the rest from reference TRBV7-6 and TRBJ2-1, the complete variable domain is GAGVSQSPRYKVTKRGQDVALRCDPISGHVSLYWYRQALGQGPEFLTYFNYEAQQDKSGLPNDRFSAERPEGSISTLTIQRTEQRDSAMYRCASSLWGDRGPVDEQFFGPGTRLTVL.

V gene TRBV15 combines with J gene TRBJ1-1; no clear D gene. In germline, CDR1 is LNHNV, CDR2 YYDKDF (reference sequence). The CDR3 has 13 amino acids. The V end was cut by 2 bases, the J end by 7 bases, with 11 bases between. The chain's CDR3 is CATSRPPSHEAFF. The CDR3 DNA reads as TGTGCCACCAGCAGACCCCCAAGTCATGAAGCTTTCTTT. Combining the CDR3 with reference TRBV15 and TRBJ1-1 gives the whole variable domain DAMVIQNPRYQVTQFGKPVTLSCSQTLNHNVMYWYQQKSSQAPKLLFHYYDKDFNNEADTPDNFQSRRPNTSFCFLDIRSPGLGDTAMYLCATSRPPSHEAFFGQGTRLTVV.

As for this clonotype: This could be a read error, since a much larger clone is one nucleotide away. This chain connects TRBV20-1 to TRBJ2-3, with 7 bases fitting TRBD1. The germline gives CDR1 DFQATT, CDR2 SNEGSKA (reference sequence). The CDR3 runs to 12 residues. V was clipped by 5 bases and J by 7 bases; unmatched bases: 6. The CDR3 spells CSAGKTGHTQYF. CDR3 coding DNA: TGCAGTGCTGGGAAGACAGGGCATACGCAGTATTTT.

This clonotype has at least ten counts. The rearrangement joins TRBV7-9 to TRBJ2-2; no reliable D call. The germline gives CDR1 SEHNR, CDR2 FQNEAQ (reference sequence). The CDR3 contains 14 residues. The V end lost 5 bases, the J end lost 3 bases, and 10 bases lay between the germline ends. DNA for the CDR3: TGTGCCAGCAGCCGTCAAGTGTACACCGGGGAGCTGTTTTTT. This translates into CASSRQVYTGELFF.

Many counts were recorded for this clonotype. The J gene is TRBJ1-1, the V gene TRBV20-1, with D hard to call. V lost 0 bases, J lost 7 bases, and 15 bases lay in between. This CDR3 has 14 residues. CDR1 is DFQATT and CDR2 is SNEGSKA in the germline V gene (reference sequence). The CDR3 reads CSARDLKARDEAFF. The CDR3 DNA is TGCAGTGCTAGAGATCTTAAGGCCCGGGATGAAGCTTTCTTT.

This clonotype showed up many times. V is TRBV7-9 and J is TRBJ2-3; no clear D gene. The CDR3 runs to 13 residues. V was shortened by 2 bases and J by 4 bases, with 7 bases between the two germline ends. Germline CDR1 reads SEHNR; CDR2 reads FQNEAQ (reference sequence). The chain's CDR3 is CASSLLGSDTQYF. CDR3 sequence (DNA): TGTGCCAGCAGCTTATTGGGCTCAGATACGCAGTATTTT.

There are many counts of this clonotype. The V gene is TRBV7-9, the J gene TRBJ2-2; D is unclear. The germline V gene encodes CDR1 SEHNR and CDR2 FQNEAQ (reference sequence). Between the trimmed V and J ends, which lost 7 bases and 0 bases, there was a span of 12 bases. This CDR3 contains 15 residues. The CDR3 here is CASKNVIPNTGELFF. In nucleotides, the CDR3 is TGTGCCAGCAAAAACGTCATTCCGAACACCGGGGAGCTGTTTTTT. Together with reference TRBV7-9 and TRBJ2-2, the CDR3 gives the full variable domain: DTGVSQNPRHKITKRGQNVTFRCDPISEHNRLYWYRQTLGQGPEFLTYFQNEAQLEKSRLLSDRFSAERPKGSFSTLEIQRTEQGDSAMYLCASKNVIPNTGELFFGEGSRLTVL.

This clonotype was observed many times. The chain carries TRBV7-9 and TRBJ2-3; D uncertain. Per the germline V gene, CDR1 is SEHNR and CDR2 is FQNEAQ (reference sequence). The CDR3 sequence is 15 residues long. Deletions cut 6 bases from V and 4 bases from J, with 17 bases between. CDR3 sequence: CASSPDPLESDTQYF. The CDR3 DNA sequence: TGTGCCAGCAGTCCGGACCCCCTCGAGTCAGATACGCAGTATTTT.

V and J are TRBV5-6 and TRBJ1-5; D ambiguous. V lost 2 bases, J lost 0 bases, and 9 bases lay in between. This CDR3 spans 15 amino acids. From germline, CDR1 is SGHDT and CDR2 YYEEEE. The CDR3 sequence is CASSFAADSNQPQHF. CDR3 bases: TGTGCCAGCAGCTTCGCAGCTGATAGCAATCAGCCCCAGCATTTT.

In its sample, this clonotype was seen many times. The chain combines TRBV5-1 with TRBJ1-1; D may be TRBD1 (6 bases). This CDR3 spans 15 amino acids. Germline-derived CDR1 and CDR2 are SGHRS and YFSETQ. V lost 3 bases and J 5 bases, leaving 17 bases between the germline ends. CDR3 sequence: CASSSHQQGGTEAFF. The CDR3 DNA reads TGCGCCAGCAGCTCCCATCAACAGGGAGGGACTGAAGCTTTCTTT. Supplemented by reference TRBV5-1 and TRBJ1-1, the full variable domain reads KAGVTQTPRYLIKTRGQQVTLSCSPISGHRSVSWYQQTPGQGLQFLFEYFSETQRNKGNFPGRFSGRQFSNSRSEMNVSTLELGDSALYLCASSSHQQGGTEAFFGQGTRLTVV.

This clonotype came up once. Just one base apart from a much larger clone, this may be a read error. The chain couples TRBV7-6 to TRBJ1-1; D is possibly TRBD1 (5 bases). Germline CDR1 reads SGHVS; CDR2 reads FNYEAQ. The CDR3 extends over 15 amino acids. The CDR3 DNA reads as TGTCCCAGCAGCTTAGGGGAAGGGTTTAGGGCTGAAGCTTTCTTT. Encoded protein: CPSSLGEGFRAEAFF.